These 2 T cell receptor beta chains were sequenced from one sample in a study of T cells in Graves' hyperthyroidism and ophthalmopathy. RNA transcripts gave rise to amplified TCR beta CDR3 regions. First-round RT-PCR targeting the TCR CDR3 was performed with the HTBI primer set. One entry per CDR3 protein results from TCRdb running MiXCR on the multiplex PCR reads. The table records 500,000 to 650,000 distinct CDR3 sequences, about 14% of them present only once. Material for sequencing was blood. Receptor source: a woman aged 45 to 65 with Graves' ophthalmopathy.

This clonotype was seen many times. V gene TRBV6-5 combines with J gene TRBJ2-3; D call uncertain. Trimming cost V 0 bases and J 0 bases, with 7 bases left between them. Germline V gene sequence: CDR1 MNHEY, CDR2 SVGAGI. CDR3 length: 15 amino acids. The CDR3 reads CASSYSVTSTDTQYF. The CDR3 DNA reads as TGTGCCAGCAGTTACTCGGTCACTAGCACAGATACGCAGTATTTT.

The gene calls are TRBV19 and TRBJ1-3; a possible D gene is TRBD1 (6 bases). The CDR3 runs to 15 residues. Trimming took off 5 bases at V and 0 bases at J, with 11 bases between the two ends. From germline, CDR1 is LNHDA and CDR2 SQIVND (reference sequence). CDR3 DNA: TGTGCCAGTAGTGTCGACAGGTTCTCTGGAAACACCATATATTTT. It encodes CASSVDRFSGNTIYF.